The 21 T cell receptor beta chains given below trace back to one sample, sequenced in a study of blood T cell repertoires in COVID-19. Only in-frame clones appear in the TCRdb table, and some are missing; sequencing was by immunoSEQ multiplex PCR. Of over 350,000 clones detected, around nine tenths appear once; the ten largest clones hold around 0.95%. What was sequenced was PBMCs or T cells enriched from blood (not recorded which). The receptor set was obtained from a woman aged 30 to 39 with acute COVID-19.

The chain employs TRBV5-6 and TRBJ1-2; D is unresolved. CDR3 length equals 12 residues. The V gene's germline CDR1 is SGHDT and CDR2 YYEEEE. The V and J ends lost 2 bases and 8 bases respectively, with 10 bases between them. Written as DNA, the CDR3 is TGTGCCAGCAGCTTTATGGAGAGAGGCTACACCTTC. Translating gives CASSFMERGYTF.

V gene TRBV6-4 combines with J gene TRBJ2-7, with TRBD1 as a possible D gene (7 bases). This CDR3 comprises 12 residues. Germline assignment: CDR1 MRHNA and CDR2 SNTAGT. The germline V and J ends were trimmed by 10 bases and 5 bases, with 15 bases remaining between them. CDR3 in amino acids: CAKSGGSNEQYF. The CDR3 coding sequence is TGTGCCAAGTCAGGGGGGTCTAACGAGCAGTACTTC.

The rearrangement links TRBV2 to TRBJ2-1, with 7 bases aligning to TRBD2. CDR3 length: 14 residues. V shed 8 bases and J 0 bases; nucleotides not matched to a gene: 4. CDR1 and CDR2 (germline): SNHLY, FYNNEI. The CDR3: CASGGDHSYNEQFF. The CDR3 DNA reads TGTGCCAGCGGGGGGGACCACTCCTACAATGAGCAGTTCTTC.

This chain joins TRBV7-9 and TRBJ2-4, with 11 bases aligning to TRBD2. Germline CDR1 is SEHNR and CDR2 is FQNEAQ (reference sequence). CDR3 length: 18 residues. The V segment lost 3 bases and the J segment 1 base; nucleotides outside the gene matches: 8. CDR3 nucleotides: TGTGCCAGCAGCTTTCTACTAGCGGGGGCCGGGGCCAAAAACATTCAGTACTTC. Its protein is CASSFLLAGAGAKNIQYF.

This chain connects TRBV4-1 to TRBJ1-5; 7 bases match TRBD1. Germline CDR1 MGHRA, CDR2 YSYEKL. V was pared by 5 bases and J by 6 bases, with 10 bases of the junction left unmatched. There are 15 residues in the CDR3. CDR3 sequence (DNA): TGCGCCAGCAGCTACCGCCAGGGGGTTAGTCAGCCCCAGCATTTT. Its translation: CASSYRQGVSQPQHF.

In regard to this clone: The junction does not match germline at one end; this may be a read error. The rearrangement joins TRBV15 to TRBJ1-3; 7 bases map to TRBD1. Germline loops: CDR1 LNHNV, CDR2 YYDKDF (reference sequence). The CDR3 runs to 15 residues. The CDR3, as DNA: TGTGCCACGCAGGACAGGACGAACGTTGGAAACATCATATATTTT. It is translated as CATQDRTNVGNIIYF. The full variable domain, its missing parts supplied by reference TRBV15 and TRBJ1-3, is DAMVIQNPRYQVTQFGKPVTLSCSQTLNHNVMYWYQQKSSQAPKLLFHYYDKDFNNEADTPDNFQSRRPNTSFCFLDIRSPGLGDTAMYLCATQDRTNVGNIIYFGEGSWLTVV.

The chain recombines TRBV6-2 or TRBV6-3 with TRBJ1-2; 9 bases are a match to TRBD1. CDR3 length: 16 residues. The J segment lost 4 bases and the V segment lost 2 bases, leaving 8 bases of the junction unmatched. Germline values: CDR1 MNHEY, CDR2 SVGEGT. This chain's CDR3 is CASSYRGQGLLYGYTF. In nucleotides, the CDR3 is TGTGCCAGCAGTTACCGGGGACAGGGACTACTCTATGGCTACACCTTC.

The chain links TRBV29-1 to TRBJ2-1; 8 bases are shared with TRBD1. Trimming at V came to 3 bases and at J to 0 bases, leaving 7 bases not matched to a gene. The CDR3 is made up of 16 amino acids. CDR1 SQVTM and CDR2 ANQGSEA come from the germline V gene. Here the CDR3 reads CSVDLRDRSSYNEQFF. The DNA for the CDR3 is TGCAGCGTTGACCTCCGGGACAGGAGCTCCTACAATGAGCAGTTCTTC.

The chain has TRBV7-2 and TRBJ2-2; weak D call: TRBD1 (6 bases). This CDR3 region has 16 residues. Germline CDR1 and CDR2: SGHTA and FQGNSA. V shed 5 bases and J shed 0 bases, with 13 bases lying between them. This CDR3 reads CASSHRQVSNTGELFF. Here the CDR3 DNA reads TGTGCCAGCAGCCATCGACAGGTCTCGAACACCGGGGAGCTGTTTTTT.

J is TRBJ2-7 and V is TRBV27; 9 bases fit TRBD1. Unmatched junction bases numbered 9, after V lost 5 bases and J lost 4 bases. CDR3 length equals 15 residues. Per the germline V gene, CDR1 is MNHEY and CDR2 is SMNVEV (reference sequence). CDR3: CASSQTIGTGYEQYF. The CDR3, as DNA: TGTGCCAGCAGTCAAACCATAGGGACAGGGTACGAGCAGTACTTC.

The rearrangement uses TRBV7-2 and TRBJ1-2; TRBD1 matches 8 bases. Germline V CDR1 and CDR2: SGHTA, FQGNSA. The CDR3 has 14 amino acids. V lost 5 bases and J lost 5; bases outside the gene matches: 7. The CDR3 DNA reads as TGTGCCAGCAGCCCGGCGGGACAGGTTTATGGCTACACCTTC. Its protein product is CASSPAGQVYGYTF.

This chain connects TRBV27 to TRBJ2-2; TRBD2 aligns across 11 bases. Germline CDR1 and CDR2: MNHEY and SMNVEV (reference sequence). Trimming cost V 5 bases and J 5 bases; bases outside gene matches: 4. The CDR3 is 15 residues long. The CDR3 sequence: CASSETSGVTGELFF. The CDR3 DNA reads as TGTGCCAGCAGTGAGACTAGCGGGGTTACCGGGGAGCTGTTTTTT.

This clone was recorded a few times. The chain combines TRBV9 with TRBJ1-4; weak D call: TRBD1 (5 bases). In germline, CDR1 is SGDLS, CDR2 YYNGEE. This CDR3 is 18 amino acids long. The V end lost 4 bases, the J end lost 2 bases, and 21 bases lay between the germline ends. CDR3 residues: CASSPAQTVPVTNEKLFF. The CDR3, as DNA: TGTGCCAGCAGCCCTGCCCAGACAGTTCCTGTTACTAATGAAAAACTGTTTTTT.

The chain carries TRBV5-6 and TRBJ1-2; 8 nucleotides align to TRBD1. Germline V CDR1 and CDR2: SGHDT, YYEEEE. The V segment lost 4 bases and the J segment 10 bases; nucleotides outside the gene matches: 6. There are 12 residues in the CDR3. The CDR3 here is CASSARQGPYTF. In nucleotides, the CDR3 is TGTGCCAGCAGCGCCCGACAGGGGCCCTACACCTTC.

This clone appeared once. The V and J genes are TRBV12-3 or TRBV12-4 and TRBJ2-3, with D hard to call. V was cut by 5 bases and J by 0 bases, with 6 bases left in between. The CDR3 is 13 residues long. CDR3 coding DNA: TGTGCCAGCAGTCTGTCCAGCACAGATACGCAGTATTTT. It translates to CASSLSSTDTQYF.

The chain has TRBV24-1 and TRBJ2-7, with TRBD1 identical over 10 bases. Losses at the gene ends were 8 bases for V and 3 bases for J; bases not matched to a gene: 6. Germline V gene lookup returns CDR1 KGHDR and CDR2 SFDVKD. The CDR3 spans 14 residues. CDR3 in amino acids: CATTPTGGVYEQYF. The CDR3 nucleotides are TGTGCCACCACCCCGACAGGGGGCGTCTACGAGCAGTACTTC.

This chain joins TRBV5-1 and TRBJ2-1; weak D call: TRBD1 (6 bases). The CDR3 runs to 14 residues. Germline CDR1 is SGHRS and CDR2 is YFSETQ. Trimming took 3 bases from V and 5 from J, leaving 12 bases between them. The CDR3 loop is CASSSRTADNEQFF. DNA of the CDR3: TGCGCCAGCAGCTCCCGGACAGCGGACAATGAGCAGTTCTTC.

This clone was counted a few times. The J gene is TRBJ2-1, the V gene TRBV7-2; 8 bases line up with TRBD2. The CDR3 covers 16 residues. Germline V CDR1 and CDR2: SGHTA, FQGNSA. J lost 5 bases, V lost 5 bases, and 11 bases had no gene match. This chain's CDR3 is CASSPGGLAGHNEQFF. In DNA form, the CDR3 reads TGTGCCAGCAGCCCGGGCGGGTTAGCGGGGCACAATGAGCAGTTCTTC.

The chain recombines TRBV7-3 with TRBJ2-7; 10 nucleotides align to TRBD1. Germline V lookup: CDR1 SGHTA, CDR2 FQGTGA. After removal of 5 bases from V and 7 bases from J, the junction contained 8 bases not matched to a gene. This CDR3 has 14 residues. In DNA form, the CDR3 reads TGTGCCAGCAGCCTGACAGGGGGCCCGGCTGAGCAGTACTTC. This translates into CASSLTGGPAEQYF. The variable domain in full, with the rest retrieved from reference TRBV7-3 and TRBJ2-7, is GAGVSQTPSNKVTEKGKYVELRCDPISGHTALYWYRQSLGQGPEFLIYFQGTGAADDSGLPNDRFFAVRPEGSVSTLKIQRTERGDSAVYLCASSLTGGPAEQYFGPGTRLTVT.

The chain employs TRBV18 and TRBJ1-1; possibly TRBD1 for D (5 bases). CDR3 length: 16 amino acids. The V and J ends lost 1 base and 0 bases respectively, with 12 bases between them. From germline, CDR1 is KGHSH and CDR2 LQKENI. The CDR3: CASSPLQGLMNTEAFF. CDR3 bases: TGTGCCAGCTCACCACTTCAGGGTCTCATGAACACTGAAGCTTTCTTT.

The chain employs TRBV19 and TRBJ2-1; TRBD1 matches at 10 bases. Trimming at V came to 6 bases and at J to 8 bases, leaving 4 bases not matched to a gene. The CDR3 has 13 amino acids. The germline gives CDR1 LNHDA, CDR2 SQIVND (reference sequence). CDR3 nucleotide sequence: TGTGCCAGTAGACGGGACAGGGGTGATGAGCAGTTCTTC. This encodes CASRRDRGDEQFF.